The 25 T cell receptor beta chains below were found in one sample sequenced in a study of cytomegalovirus exposure and HLA in healthy donors. The protocol was immunoSEQ multiplex PCR, while the TCRdb copy is restricted to in-frame clones and leaves out a portion. The top ten hold 2.5% to 3% of the sample, which has 190,000 or so clones, around 81% seen once. Sequencing input: PBMCs. These receptors were collected from a woman aged 18-35 years in good health and CMV-seropositive.

CDR3 DNA sequence: TGTGCCAGCAGTTACTCGGCTAGCGGGCTGGGTTTCACCCAGTACTTC. It is translated as CASSYSASGLGFTQYF. The V gene is TRBV6-5, the J gene TRBJ2-5; the match to TRBD2 covers 8 bases. Trimming took 0 bases from V and 8 from J; bases not matched to a gene: 11. Germline CDR1 MNHEY, CDR2 SVGAGI. This CDR3 is built from 16 residues.

The CDR3 DNA is TGTGCCAGTAGTATGTTAGCGGATGAGCAGTTCTTC. Encoded protein: CASSMLADEQFF. V and J are TRBV19 and TRBJ2-1, with a weak D call TRBD2 (6 bases). This CDR3 is 12 amino acids long. In germline, CDR1 is LNHDA, CDR2 SQIVND (reference sequence). Trimming stripped 3 bases from V and 8 bases from J, with 8 bases between.

The rearrangement uses TRBV7-8 and TRBJ1-5; 8 nucleotides align to TRBD1. Germline values: CDR1 SGHVS, CDR2 FQNEAQ. V shed 3 bases, J shed 5 bases, and the junction held 3 bases outside the gene matches. The CDR3 contains 14 residues. This CDR3 reads CASSLGTGYQPQHF. Written as DNA, the CDR3 is TGTGCCAGCAGCTTGGGGACAGGCTATCAGCCCCAGCATTTT.

This chain links TRBV4-1 with TRBJ2-4; weak D call: TRBD1 (5 bases). CDR1 MGHRA and CDR2 YSYEKL come from the germline V gene. The germline V and J ends were trimmed by 3 bases and 0 bases, with 15 bases remaining between them. The CDR3 length is 17 residues. The CDR3 region has the DNA TGCGCCAGCAGCCACGAAGGGCTGGGGCTAGCCAAAAACATTCAGTACTTC. It is translated as CASSHEGLGLAKNIQYF.

The chain has TRBV6-1 and TRBJ1-6; D unclear. V was pared by 8 bases and J by 3 bases, with 8 bases between. Germline values: CDR1 MNHNS, CDR2 SASEGT. The CDR3 sequence is 13 residues long. The CDR3 region has the DNA TGTGCCAGCCTGACTGGCTATAATTCACCCCTCCACTTT. This gives the protein CASLTGYNSPLHF.

In its sample, this clone was seen a few times. The J gene is TRBJ2-3, the V gene TRBV18; D gene ambiguous. There are 12 residues in the CDR3. Trimming pared 0 bases from V and 4 bases from J, leaving 2 bases between. Germline V CDR1 and CDR2: KGHSH, LQKENI. CDR3 coding DNA: TGTGCCAGCTCACCACCCGCAGATACGCAGTATTTT. Its protein is CASSPPADTQYF.

The V call is TRBV2, the J call TRBJ2-5, with a weak D call TRBD2 (6 bases). V shed 5 bases and J shed 4 bases, with 14 bases lying between them. The germline CDR1 and CDR2 sequences are SNHLY and FYNNEI. The CDR3 loop spans 14 amino acids. CDR3 protein: CASSSGVRGETQYF. Here the CDR3 DNA reads TGTGCCAGCAGTTCGGGGGTACGAGGAGAGACCCAGTACTTC.

This clone was counted between two and nine times. The chain recombines TRBV5-6 with TRBJ1-2, with a tentative D call TRBD1 (5 bases). Trimming left V 4 bases short and J 4 bases short, with 8 bases between. The CDR3 is 12 amino acids. Germline CDR1 SGHDT, CDR2 YYEEEE. The CDR3 DNA sequence: TGTGCCAGCAGCCGACAGAGCTATGGCTACACCTTC. Translated, it gives CASSRQSYGYTF.

This chain connects TRBV5-1 to TRBJ2-7; a weak D match, TRBD2 (6 bases). Germline values: CDR1 SGHRS, CDR2 YFSETQ. V lost 5 bases to trimming and J lost 0 bases, with 15 bases between them. The CDR3 runs to 15 residues. The CDR3 coding sequence is TGCGCCAGCAGTCATTACCGGGACTTCTCCTACGAGCAGTACTTC. Protein: CASSHYRDFSYEQYF.

The rearrangement joins TRBV6-5 to TRBJ1-2; perhaps TRBD1 as D (6 bases). This CDR3 is 13 amino acids long. The germline CDR1 and CDR2 sequences are MNHEY and SVGAGI. V dropped 7 bases and J dropped 0 bases, with 9 bases sitting between them. CDR3 region: CASKGGANYGYTF. The CDR3 nucleotides are TGTGCCAGCAAAGGGGGGGCTAACTATGGCTACACCTTC.

This clone occurred once. DNA of the CDR3: TGTGCCAGCAGTTCCCTGTCGGTAGCGGGGAGAACAGATACGCAGTATTTT. Its translation is CASSSLSVAGRTDTQYF. J is TRBJ2-3 and V is TRBV27; 8 bases fit TRBD2. V dropped 4 bases and J dropped 3; count of bases not matched to a gene: 12. Germline CDR1 is MNHEY and CDR2 is SMNVEV (reference sequence). CDR3 length equals 17 residues.

V is TRBV29-1 and J is TRBJ1-6, with 9 bases that match TRBD1. The CDR3 consists of 13 residues. With 6 bases clipped from V and 7 bases from J, the junction kept 4 bases outside the gene matches. Germline V CDR1 and CDR2: SQVTM, ANQGSEA. This CDR3 is CSVSGTGNSPLHF. The CDR3 DNA follows: TGCAGCGTCTCCGGGACAGGGAATTCACCCCTCCACTTT.

The rearrangement links TRBV27 to TRBJ2-3; tentatively, D is TRBD1 (6 bases). The CDR3 consists of 13 residues. The V gene lost 3 bases and the J gene lost 6 bases, with 10 bases spanning the gap. CDR1 is MNHEY, CDR2 SMNVEV, per germline (reference sequence). The CDR3 region is CASSFRQADTQYF. Written as DNA, the CDR3 is TGTGCCAGCAGTTTCAGACAGGCTGATACGCAGTATTTT.

The V call is TRBV5-1, the J call TRBJ1-3, with 9 bases lining up with TRBD1. CDR3 size: 15 residues. V was pared by 4 bases and J by 4 bases, with 6 bases of the junction left unmatched. Germline V lookup: CDR1 SGHRS, CDR2 YFSETQ. The CDR3 spells CASSRTGDLGNTIYF. CDR3 sequence (DNA): TGCGCCAGCAGCCGGACAGGGGATTTGGGAAACACCATATATTTT.

The chain employs TRBV19 and TRBJ1-5; the D is unclear. V was clipped by 7 bases and J by 0 bases, with 13 bases between them. The CDR3 is 15 amino acids. Germline V gene sequence: CDR1 LNHDA, CDR2 SQIVND (reference sequence). DNA of the CDR3: TGTGCCAGTATAGATGCGACTCTTAGCAATCAGCCCCAGCATTTT. This translates into CASIDATLSNQPQHF.

As to this clone: This same CDR3 is encoded by further DNA sequences in the sample. The rearrangement uses TRBV9 and TRBJ2-7; the D is unclear. Germline V gene sequence: CDR1 SGDLS, CDR2 YYNGEE. The length of the CDR3 is 13 residues. V shed 0 bases and J shed 4 bases, with 8 bases lying between them. CDR3 protein: CASSVEAGYEQYF. The CDR3 DNA reads as TGTGCCAGCAGCGTAGAGGCAGGTTACGAGCAGTACTTC.

In this sample, this clone turned up once. This chain joins TRBV18 and TRBJ2-5; perhaps TRBD1 as D (6 bases). This CDR3 comprises 14 residues. CDR1 and CDR2 from the germline V gene are KGHSH and LQKENI. Trimming stripped 4 bases from V and 5 bases from J, with 14 bases between. In DNA form, the CDR3 reads TGTGCCAGCTCACTCAAACAGGGATTGGAGACCCAGTACTTC. Protein product: CASSLKQGLETQYF. The complete variable domain, with remaining parts taken from reference TRBV18 and TRBJ2-5, reads NAGVMQNPRHLVRRRGQEARLRCSPMKGHSHVYWYRQLPEEGLKFMVYLQKENIIDESGMPKERFSAEFPKEGPSILRIQQVVRGDSAAYFCASSLKQGLETQYFGPGTRLLVL.

The rearrangement joins TRBV7-7 to TRBJ2-1; D is perhaps TRBD1 (6 bases). CDR3 length: 13 residues. Germline V lookup: CDR1 SSHAT, CDR2 FNYEAQ (reference sequence). Between the trimmed V and J ends, which lost 5 bases and 8 bases, there was a span of 13 bases. DNA for the CDR3: TGTGCCAGCAGCATCGACAGGACAGATGAGCAGTTCTTC. Translating it yields CASSIDRTDEQFF.

The genes are TRBV5-4 and TRBJ2-2; 12 nucleotides line up with TRBD2. CDR3 length: 15 residues. Germline V gene data show CDR1 as SGHNT and CDR2 as YYREEE (reference sequence). The V and J ends lost 4 bases and 5 bases, in that order; junction bases with no gene match: 3. This CDR3 reads CASSLTSGGTGELFF. In DNA form, the CDR3 reads TGTGCCAGCAGCCTAACTAGCGGGGGGACCGGGGAGCTGTTTTTT.

The V call is TRBV18, the J call TRBJ2-2; the D is unclear. The germline V gene encodes CDR1 KGHSH and CDR2 LQKENI. Trimming stripped 3 bases from V and 2 bases from J, with 13 bases between. The CDR3 has 16 amino acids. CDR3 nucleotide sequence: TGTGCCAGCTCACCTATTCAGGTCCCTAACACCGGGGAGCTGTTTTTT. This sequence encodes CASSPIQVPNTGELFF.

The rearrangement joins TRBV27 to TRBJ2-5; 10 nucleotides match TRBD1. V dropped 6 bases and J dropped 5; count of bases not matched to a gene: 6. Per germline, CDR1 MNHEY and CDR2 SMNVEV (reference sequence). There are 14 residues in the CDR3. CDR3 region: CASRRPGQGETQYF. The CDR3 nucleotides are TGTGCCAGCAGGAGACCGGGACAGGGGGAGACCCAGTACTTC.

The V and J genes are TRBV7-8 and TRBJ2-3; D remains ambiguous. The CDR3 is 15 amino acids. Trimming removed 2 bases from V and 1 base from J, with 10 bases in between. The V gene's germline CDR1 is SGHVS and CDR2 FQNEAQ. The CDR3, as DNA: TGTGCCAGCAGCTTAAGTAGCCCCCGCACAGATACGCAGTATTTT. Encoded protein: CASSLSSPRTDTQYF.

V gene TRBV5-4 combines with J gene TRBJ1-6, with TRBD1 matching 9 bases. V was pared by 4 bases and J by 8 bases, with 7 bases of the junction left unmatched. Per germline, CDR1 SGHNT and CDR2 YYREEE (reference sequence). CDR3 length: 15 amino acids. The CDR3 nucleotides read TGTGCCAGCAGCCTTTCGGGACAGGGTCATTCACCCCTCCACTTT. Its translation is CASSLSGQGHSPLHF.

The CDR3 spells CASSATRSQWPEAFF. The CDR3 DNA sequence: TGTGCCAGCAGTGCCACCCGATCCCAGTGGCCTGAAGCTTTCTTT. The chain couples TRBV25-1 to TRBJ1-1; D ambiguous. The CDR3 extends over 15 amino acids. The germline CDR1 and CDR2 sequences are MGHDK and SYGVNS. The V gene lost 4 bases and the J gene lost 6 bases, with 18 bases spanning the gap.

This chain links TRBV2 with TRBJ2-2, with D maybe TRBD2 (6 bases). The CDR3 has 15 amino acids. V was clipped by 2 bases and J by 4 bases, with 11 bases between them. Germline V gives CDR1 SNHLY, CDR2 FYNNEI. The CDR3, as DNA: TGTGCCAGCAGTGAATGGAGGGGCGGCACCGGGGAGCTGTTTTTT. Translating gives CASSEWRGGTGELFF.